The 26 T cell receptor beta chains in this list originate from one sample, sequenced in a study of cytomegalovirus exposure and HLA in healthy donors. Repertoires were generated with immunoSEQ multiplex PCR, while TCRdb's copy carries only in-frame clones and drops some. The table shows about 82,000 clones, with 85% to 95% occurring only once. The sequenced material came from PBMCs. These receptors were taken from a man between 18 and 29 years old in good health and CMV-seronegative.

The chain's CDR3 is CASIQGTEAFF. The CDR3 nucleotides are TGTGCCAGCATCCAGGGGACTGAAGCTTTCTTT. The V and J genes are TRBV6-5 and TRBJ1-1; maybe TRBD1 (6 bases). Trimming removed 7 bases from V and 5 bases from J, with 8 bases in between. Germline V lookup: CDR1 MNHEY, CDR2 SVGAGI. The length of the CDR3 is 11 residues.

The V and J genes are TRBV7-3 and TRBJ2-3; 9 bases line up with TRBD2. With 2 bases clipped from V and 3 bases from J, the junction kept 6 bases outside the gene matches. The CDR3 loop spans 16 amino acids. Per the germline V gene, CDR1 is SGHTA and CDR2 is FQGTGA. The CDR3 is CASSLWASGMTDTQYF. The CDR3 DNA follows: TGTGCCAGCAGCTTATGGGCTAGCGGGATGACAGATACGCAGTATTTT.

The chain uses TRBV7-8 and TRBJ2-3; D gene unclear. This CDR3 spans 16 amino acids. Trimming took off 2 bases at V and 0 bases at J, with 12 bases between the two ends. Germline V lookup: CDR1 SGHVS, CDR2 FQNEAQ. The CDR3 is CASSLFPPPSTDTQYF. The CDR3, as DNA: TGTGCCAGCAGCTTATTCCCCCCCCCTAGCACAGATACGCAGTATTTT.

The J gene is TRBJ2-2, the V gene TRBV11-2; D is unclear. CDR1 and CDR2 from the germline V gene are SGHAT and FQNNGV. Between the trimmed V and J ends, which lost 10 bases and 5 bases, there was a span of 20 bases. CDR3 length: 15 residues. The CDR3 loop reads CATRPRFRLTGELFF. CDR3 DNA: TGTGCCACCCGACCACGATTCAGGCTAACCGGGGAGCTGTTTTTT. The full variable domain, rest sourced from reference TRBV11-2 and TRBJ2-2, is EAGVAQSPRYKIIEKRQSVAFWCNPISGHATLYWYQQILGQGPKLLIQFQNNGVVDDSQLPKDRFSAERLKGVDSTLKIQPAKLEDSAVYLCATRPRFRLTGELFFGEGSRLTVL.

V usage is TRBV27 and J usage is TRBJ2-5; D gene ambiguous. This CDR3 region has 15 residues. CDR1 is MNHEY and CDR2 is SMNVEV in the germline V gene (reference sequence). V lost 3 bases, J lost 1 base, and 12 bases lay in between. The CDR3 here is CASSFGGFPQETQYF. For the CDR3, the DNA is TGTGCCAGCAGTTTCGGCGGATTCCCCCAAGAGACCCAGTACTTC.

The chain links TRBV7-9 to TRBJ2-7, with D maybe TRBD1 (6 bases). Trimming pared 1 base from V and 7 bases from J, leaving 14 bases between. The CDR3 runs to 14 residues. Germline CDR1 and CDR2: SEHNR and FQNEAQ (reference sequence). CDR3 loop: CASSLDGTSKEQYF. CDR3 coding DNA: TGTGCCAGCAGCTTAGATGGGACATCTAAAGAGCAGTACTTC.

This chain connects TRBV2 to TRBJ1-2, with 7 bases that match TRBD1. CDR3 length: 16 residues. CDR1 and CDR2 (germline): SNHLY, FYNNEI. The J segment lost 4 bases and the V segment lost 6 bases, leaving 14 bases of the junction unmatched. As DNA, the CDR3 is TGTGCCAGCAGCGAGACCATACAGGGGTTTGGCTATGGCTACACCTTC. Translated: CASSETIQGFGYGYTF.

This chain connects TRBV6-9 to TRBJ2-3; TRBD2 matches 7 bases. V shed 2 bases, J shed 2 bases, and the junction held 7 bases outside the gene matches. This CDR3 contains 16 residues. CDR1 and CDR2 from the germline V gene are MNHGY and SVAAGI. CDR3 coding DNA: TGTGCCAGCAGTTATGATAGGACTAGATTCACAGATACGCAGTATTTT. It is translated as CASSYDRTRFTDTQYF.

V is TRBV6-5 and J is TRBJ2-1; D remains unclear. Trimming left V 0 bases short and J 7 bases short, with 7 bases between. This CDR3 is 13 amino acids long. CDR1 is MNHEY and CDR2 is SVGAGI in the germline V gene. CDR3: CASSYSIRNEQFF. The CDR3 DNA reads TGTGCCAGCAGTTACTCGATCAGGAATGAGCAGTTCTTC.

The chain couples TRBV5-1 to TRBJ1-6; possible D gene TRBD1, 6 bases. Trimming took 2 bases from V and 10 from J, leaving 16 bases between them. CDR1 SGHRS and CDR2 YFSETQ come from the germline V gene. The CDR3 is 15 amino acids. CDR3 protein: CASSFNQQGGSPLHF. The DNA of the CDR3 is TGCGCCAGCAGCTTTAACCAACAGGGTGGGTCACCCCTCCACTTT.

The chain has TRBV21-1 and TRBJ1-6. TRBV21-1 is shown as a pseudogene. The CDR3 is 18 amino acids. CDR3 sequence reads: CASSVRALKGKYNSPLHF. As DNA, the CDR3 is TGTGCCAGCAGCGTGAGGGCTCTAAAAGGGAAATATAATTCACCCCTCCACTTT.

This clone has just one count. This rearrangement joins TRBV11-2 to TRBJ1-4; maybe TRBD1 (5 bases). CDR3 length: 13 amino acids. The ends were cut back, 4 bases at V and 5 bases at J, with 8 bases in the middle. The germline gives CDR1 SGHAT, CDR2 FQNNGV. The CDR3 sequence is CASSSRGNEKLFF. The CDR3 nucleotides read TGTGCCAGCAGCTCCCGGGGGAATGAAAAACTGTTTTTT. Looking up the rest from reference TRBV11-2 and TRBJ1-4 gives the full variable domain: EAGVAQSPRYKIIEKRQSVAFWCNPISGHATLYWYQQILGQGPKLLIQFQNNGVVDDSQLPKDRFSAERLKGVDSTLKIQPAKLEDSAVYLCASSSRGNEKLFFGSGTQLSVL.

About this clone: Other nucleotide sequences from this sample produce the same CDR3. This chain joins TRBV18 and TRBJ2-7; 7 bases fit TRBD1. Per germline, CDR1 KGHSH and CDR2 LQKENI. V was pared by 3 bases and J by 0 bases, with 2 bases of the junction left unmatched. This CDR3 region has 14 residues. The CDR3 region has the DNA TGTGCCAGCTCACCGGGACAGAGCTCCTACGAGCAGTACTTC. This encodes CASSPGQSSYEQYF.

J is TRBJ1-2 and V is TRBV5-4, with 7 bases identical to TRBD1. With 4 bases clipped from V and 7 bases from J, the junction kept 19 bases outside the gene matches. This CDR3 spans 17 amino acids. Germline CDR1 and CDR2: SGHNT and YYREEE (reference sequence). CDR3: CASSPPTLATGPGGYTF. CDR3 DNA sequence: TGTGCCAGCAGCCCGCCGACCCTAGCGACAGGGCCGGGTGGCTACACCTTC.

The genes are TRBV18 and TRBJ1-1; D gene uncertain. This CDR3 has 13 residues. The germline gives CDR1 KGHSH, CDR2 LQKENI. Deletions cut 6 bases from V and 8 bases from J, with 16 bases between. CDR3 residues: CASSPTHPREAFF. The CDR3 DNA sequence: TGTGCCAGCTCTCCTACCCACCCACGCGAAGCTTTCTTT. Combining the CDR3 with reference TRBV18 and TRBJ1-1 gives the whole variable domain NAGVMQNPRHLVRRRGQEARLRCSPMKGHSHVYWYRQLPEEGLKFMVYLQKENIIDESGMPKERFSAEFPKEGPSILRIQQVVRGDSAAYFCASSPTHPREAFFGQGTRLTVV.

This rearrangement joins TRBV29-1 to TRBJ1-3, with D unresolved. Looked up from germline, CDR1 is SQVTM and CDR2 is ANQGSEA. This CDR3 contains 14 residues. V lost 6 bases and J lost 1, with 13 bases in between. The CDR3 loop reads CSVGLTESGNTIYF. As DNA, the CDR3 is TGCAGCGTCGGTCTGACTGAGTCTGGAAACACCATATATTTT.

The chain uses TRBV7-9 and TRBJ2-7, with 11 bases lining up with TRBD1. CDR3 length: 16 residues. J was trimmed by 4 bases and V by 3 bases; bases with no gene match: 8. CDR1 and CDR2 (germline): SEHNR, FQNEAQ (reference sequence). CDR3 nucleotides: TGTGCCAGCAGCTTTTCCGGACAGGGGGCGGTATACGAGCAGTACTTC. Its translation: CASSFSGQGAVYEQYF.

J is TRBJ1-2 and V is TRBV11-3; the match to TRBD1 covers 8 bases. The CDR3 length is 14 residues. The trim removed 5 bases at V and 0 bases at J, leaving 2 bases unmatched. Germline V gene sequence: CDR1 SGHNT, CDR2 YENEEA. This chain's CDR3 is CASSRTGSNYGYTF. In nucleotides, the CDR3 is TGTGCCAGCAGCCGGACAGGGTCTAACTATGGCTACACCTTC. Full variable domain (outside the CDR3, taken from reference TRBV11-3 and TRBJ1-2): EAGVVQSPRYKIIEKKQPVAFWCNPISGHNTLYWYLQNLGQGPELLIRYENEEAVDDSQLPKDRFSAERLKGVDSTLKIQPAELGDSAVYLCASSRTGSNYGYTFGSGTRLTVV.

The chain employs TRBV13 and TRBJ2-7; TRBD2 matches at 7 bases. This CDR3 is 14 amino acids long. Germline CDR1 reads PRHDT; CDR2 reads FYEKMQ (reference sequence). The ends lost 8 bases at V and 3 bases at J; junction bases unmatched: 10. CDR3 sequence: CASGGVNLGYEQYF. The DNA for the CDR3 is TGTGCCAGCGGGGGGGTAAACTTGGGCTACGAGCAGTACTTC.

CDR3: CASSPPTGKSQYF. The CDR3 DNA reads as TGTGCCAGCAGCCCCCCCACGGGGAAGAGCCAGTACTTC. This sequence joins TRBV11-2 and TRBJ2-5; possibly TRBD2 for D (5 bases). Germline V gene sequence: CDR1 SGHAT, CDR2 FQNNGV. V lost 5 bases, J lost 10 bases, and 17 bases lay in between. The length of the CDR3 is 13 residues.

The chain couples TRBV6-4 to TRBJ2-5; TRBD2 matches at 7 bases. Germline V gives CDR1 MRHNA, CDR2 SNTAGT. The CDR3 is 16 amino acids. The ends lost 5 bases at V and 1 base at J; junction bases unmatched: 10. The CDR3 spells CASSPLPGGIQETQYF. In DNA, the CDR3 is TGTGCCAGCAGTCCCTTACCCGGGGGGATCCAAGAGACCCAGTACTTC.

The rearrangement joins TRBV6-5 to TRBJ2-1, with D perhaps matching TRBD1 (5 bases). From germline, CDR1 is MNHEY and CDR2 SVGAGI. The CDR3 has 15 residues. Trimming pared 2 bases from V and 5 bases from J, leaving 13 bases between. CDR3: CASSYRQRSDNEQFF. The DNA for the CDR3 is TGTGCCAGCAGTTACCGACAGAGGAGCGACAATGAGCAGTTCTTC.

The chain uses TRBV2 and TRBJ2-1; D might be TRBD2 (5 bases). V shed 6 bases and J shed 8 bases, with 8 bases lying between them. Germline V gene data show CDR1 as SNHLY and CDR2 as FYNNEI. The CDR3 contains 11 residues. CDR3 sequence (DNA): TGTGCCAGCAGGGAGGACTATGAGCAGTTCTTC. Residues: CASREDYEQFF.

This clone has only a few counts. The V gene is TRBV27, the J gene TRBJ1-3; D gene unclear. Germline V lookup: CDR1 MNHEY, CDR2 SMNVEV (reference sequence). Trimming left V 4 bases short and J 2 bases short, with 9 bases between. CDR3 size: 14 residues. This CDR3 is CASSSGFAGNTIYF. The DNA for the CDR3 is TGTGCCAGCAGTTCAGGTTTTGCTGGAAACACCATATATTTT.

This clone was counted once. The chain is built from TRBV6-5 and TRBJ2-3, with 9 bases lining up with TRBD2. CDR1 is MNHEY, CDR2 SVGAGI, per germline. There are 15 residues in the CDR3. V lost 5 bases and J lost 2; bases outside the gene matches: 5. CDR3 amino acids: CASSPTGLATDTQYF. The CDR3 coding sequence is TGTGCCAGCAGTCCTACGGGACTAGCCACAGATACGCAGTATTTT.

The chain links TRBV5-1 to TRBJ1-5; TRBD1 matches 8 bases. The CDR3 is 16 residues long. The germline V gene has CDR1 SGHRS and CDR2 YFSETQ. The V gene end was trimmed by 2 bases and the J gene end by 6 bases; junction bases not matched to a gene: 10. CDR3 in amino acids: CASSLNGQGNGQPQHF. CDR3 bases: TGCGCCAGCAGCTTAAACGGACAGGGAAACGGTCAGCCCCAGCATTTT. The entire variable domain, with the rest obtained from reference TRBV5-1 and TRBJ1-5, is as follows: KAGVTQTPRYLIKTRGQQVTLSCSPISGHRSVSWYQQTPGQGLQFLFEYFSETQRNKGNFPGRFSGRQFSNSRSEMNVSTLELGDSALYLCASSLNGQGNGQPQHFGDGTRLSIL.